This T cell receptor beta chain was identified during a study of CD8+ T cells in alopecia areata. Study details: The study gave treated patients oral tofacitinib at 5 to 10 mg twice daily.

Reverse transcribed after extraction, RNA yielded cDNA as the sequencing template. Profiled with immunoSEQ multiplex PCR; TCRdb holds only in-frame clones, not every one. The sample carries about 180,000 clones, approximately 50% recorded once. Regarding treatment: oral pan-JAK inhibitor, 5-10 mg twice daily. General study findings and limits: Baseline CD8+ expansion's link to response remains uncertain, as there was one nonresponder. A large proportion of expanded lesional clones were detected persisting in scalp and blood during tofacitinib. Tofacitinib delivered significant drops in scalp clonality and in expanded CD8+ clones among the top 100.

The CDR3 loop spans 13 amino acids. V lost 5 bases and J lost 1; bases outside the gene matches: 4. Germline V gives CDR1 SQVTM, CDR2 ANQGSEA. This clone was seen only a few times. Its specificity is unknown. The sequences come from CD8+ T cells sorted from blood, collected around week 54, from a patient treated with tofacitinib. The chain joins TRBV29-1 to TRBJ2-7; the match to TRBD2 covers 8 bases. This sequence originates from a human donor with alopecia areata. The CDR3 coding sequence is TGCAGCGTTTCGGGGGGGCTTTCCTACGAGCAGTACTTC. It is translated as CSVSGGLSYEQYF.